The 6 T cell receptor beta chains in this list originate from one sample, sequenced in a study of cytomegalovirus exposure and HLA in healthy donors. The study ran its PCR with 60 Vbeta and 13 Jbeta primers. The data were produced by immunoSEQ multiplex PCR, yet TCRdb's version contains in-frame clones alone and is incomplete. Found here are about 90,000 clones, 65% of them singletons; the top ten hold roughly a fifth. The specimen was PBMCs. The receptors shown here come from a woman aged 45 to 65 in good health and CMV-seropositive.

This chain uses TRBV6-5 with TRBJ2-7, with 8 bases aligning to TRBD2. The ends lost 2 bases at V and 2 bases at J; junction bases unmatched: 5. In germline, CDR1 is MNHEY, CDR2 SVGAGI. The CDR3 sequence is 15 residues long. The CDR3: CASSYDGGVAYEQYF. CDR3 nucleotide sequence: TGTGCCAGCAGTTACGACGGGGGGGTAGCCTACGAGCAGTACTTC.

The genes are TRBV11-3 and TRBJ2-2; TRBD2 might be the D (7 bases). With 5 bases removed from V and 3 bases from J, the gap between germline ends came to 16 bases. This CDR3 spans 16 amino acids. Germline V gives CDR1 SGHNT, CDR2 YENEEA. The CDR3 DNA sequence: TGTGCCAGCAGCCCCCTCGGGGGGCATGACACCGGGGAGCTGTTTTTT. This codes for CASSPLGGHDTGELFF.

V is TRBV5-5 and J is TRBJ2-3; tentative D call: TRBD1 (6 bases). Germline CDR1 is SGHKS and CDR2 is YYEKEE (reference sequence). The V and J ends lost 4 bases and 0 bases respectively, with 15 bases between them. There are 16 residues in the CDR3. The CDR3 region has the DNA TGTGCCAGCAGCACAGGACAGTACTCTAGCACAGATACGCAGTATTTT. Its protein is CASSTGQYSSTDTQYF. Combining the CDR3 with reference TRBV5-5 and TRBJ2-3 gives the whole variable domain DAGVTQSPTHLIKTRGQQVTLRCSPISGHKSVSWYQQVLGQGPQFIFQYYEKEERGRGNFPDRFSARQFPNYSSELNVNALLLGDSALYLCASSTGQYSSTDTQYFGPGTRLTVL.

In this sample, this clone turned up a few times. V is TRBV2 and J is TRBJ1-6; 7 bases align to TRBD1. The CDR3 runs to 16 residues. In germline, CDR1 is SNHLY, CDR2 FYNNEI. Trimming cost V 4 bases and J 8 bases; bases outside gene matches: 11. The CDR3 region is CASSVLPSGQYSPLHF. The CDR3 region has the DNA TGTGCCAGCAGTGTCCTACCATCGGGACAGTATTCACCCCTCCACTTT.

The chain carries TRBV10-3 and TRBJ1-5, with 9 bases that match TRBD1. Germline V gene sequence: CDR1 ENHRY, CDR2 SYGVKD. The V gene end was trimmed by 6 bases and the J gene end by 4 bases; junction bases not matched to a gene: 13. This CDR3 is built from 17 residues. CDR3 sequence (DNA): TGTGCCATCAGCTCACAGGGGGCGCGCGGACCTAATCAGCCCCAGCATTTT. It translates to CAISSQGARGPNQPQHF.

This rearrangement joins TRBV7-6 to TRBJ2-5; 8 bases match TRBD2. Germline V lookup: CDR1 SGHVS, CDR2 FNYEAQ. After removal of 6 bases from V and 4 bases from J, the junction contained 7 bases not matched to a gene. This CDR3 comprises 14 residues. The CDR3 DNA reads TGTGCCAGCAGTTCTTGGACTAGCCTAGAGACCCAGTACTTC. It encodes CASSSWTSLETQYF.